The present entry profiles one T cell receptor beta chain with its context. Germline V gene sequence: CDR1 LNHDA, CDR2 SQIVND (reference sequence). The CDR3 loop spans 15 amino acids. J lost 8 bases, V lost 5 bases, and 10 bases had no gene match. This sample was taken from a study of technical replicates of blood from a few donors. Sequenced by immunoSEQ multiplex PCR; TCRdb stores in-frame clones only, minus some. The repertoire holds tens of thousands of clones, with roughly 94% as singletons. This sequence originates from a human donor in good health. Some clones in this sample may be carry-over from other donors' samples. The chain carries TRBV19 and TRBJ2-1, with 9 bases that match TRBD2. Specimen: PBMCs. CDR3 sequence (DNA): TGTGCCAGTAGTGATAGCGGGAGCATTTTATATGAGCAGTTCTTC. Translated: CASSDSGSILYEQFF.